The 13 T cell receptor beta chains listed next were all sequenced from one sample in a study of blood T cells in healthy people across ages. A second PCR, run for roughly 7 to 12 cycles, used a sample-barcoded 5' primer plus a J-beta primer mix. MiXCR was run by TCRdb on the 5' RACE reads, yielding one entry per CDR3 protein. The data hold around 500,000 distinct CDR3 sequences, with 40% to 55% observed a single time. The specimen was blood. These receptor sequences come from a man older than 75 in good health.

This rearrangement joins TRBV21-1 to TRBJ2-6; the table assigns TRBD2, which was not confirmed against the DNA. TRBV21-1 is recorded as a pseudogene. The CDR3 runs 16 residues. The DNA of the CDR3 is TGTGCCAGCAGCAAATCGGGGAGGGCTGGGGCCAACGCCCTGACTTTC. It is translated as CASSKSGRAGANALTF.

The V and J genes are TRBV10-3 and TRBJ1-2, with TRBD1 matching over 7 bases. Germline CDR1 is ENHRY and CDR2 is SYGVKD. Trimming removed 6 bases from V and 0 bases from J; junction bases left unmatched: 4. The CDR3 is 14 amino acids. The CDR3 DNA reads TGTGCCATCAGGCCGGGACAGACTAACTATGGCTACACCTTC. Translating gives CAIRPGQTNYGYTF.

The rearrangement links TRBV9 to TRBJ2-3, with D possibly matching TRBD2 (7 bases). V dropped 2 bases and J dropped 3 bases, with 22 bases sitting between them. The length of the CDR3 is 18 residues. Germline V gene sequence: CDR1 SGDLS, CDR2 YYNGEE. Here the CDR3 reads CASSVGLAGAGLTDTQYF. CDR3 in DNA: TGTGCCAGCAGCGTCGGCCTGGCGGGGGCCGGATTGACAGATACGCAGTATTTT.

The chain combines TRBV3-1 with TRBJ2-1; 14 nucleotides match TRBD2. The J segment lost 9 bases and the V segment lost 1 base, leaving 2 bases of the junction unmatched. There are 15 residues in the CDR3. The germline V gene encodes CDR1 LGHDT and CDR2 YNNKEL (reference sequence). CDR3 amino acids: CASSQGTSGGSEQFF. In DNA form, the CDR3 reads TGTGCCAGCAGCCAAGGGACTAGCGGGGGGAGTGAGCAGTTCTTC.

A remark on this clonotype: A much larger clone differs by one base, so this may be a read error. The rearrangement uses TRBV5-1 and TRBJ2-3; D is possibly TRBD1 (6 bases). Germline values: CDR1 SGHRS, CDR2 YFSETQ. There are 13 residues in the CDR3. The CDR3 DNA reads as TGCTCCAGCAGGCAGGGGCTCCCAGATACGCAGTATTTT. Protein sequence: CSSRQGLPDTQYF.

There are many counts of this clonotype. Just one base apart from a much larger clone, this may be a read error. The rearrangement links TRBV6-6 to TRBJ2-1; D uncertain. V shed 5 bases and J shed 12 bases, with 20 bases lying between them. Germline V gene sequence: CDR1 MNHNY, CDR2 SVGAGI (reference sequence). The CDR3 loop spans 14 amino acids. The CDR3 sequence: CASSPDLTVLAQFF. CDR3 DNA sequence: TGTGCCAGCAGTCCGGACCTTACAGTTCTTGCGCAGTTCTTC.

This clonotype was seen only once. A much larger clone lies a single base off, so this may be a read error. The V and J genes are TRBV9 and TRBJ2-1, with D hard to call. The J call is in doubt because the DNA end fits TRBJ2-7 better. CDR3 size: 14 residues. Germline CDR1 reads SGDLS; CDR2 reads YYNGEE. The DNA of the CDR3 is TGTGCCAGCAGCGTAGCAGCTGGTCACAATGAGCAGTACTTC. It specifies CASSVAAGHNEQYF.

This clonotype has more than one count but fewer than ten. This chain links TRBV21-1 with TRBJ2-5; the table's D gene call, TRBD1, was not cross checked with the DNA. TRBV21-1 is listed as a pseudogene. There are 15 residues in the CDR3. Here the CDR3 reads CASSKVPGGQETQYF. As DNA, the CDR3 is TGTGCCAGCAGCAAAGTGCCAGGGGGCCAAGAGACCCAGTACTTC.

This clonotype was detected many times. This chain links TRBV6-5 with TRBJ2-5; no reliable D call. Looked up from germline, CDR1 is MNHEY and CDR2 is SVGAGI. V was clipped by 6 bases and J by 5 bases, with 7 bases between them. CDR3 length equals 11 residues. DNA for the CDR3: TGTGCCAGCAGGCTTTTGGAGACCCAGTACTTC. Amino acids: CASRLLETQYF.

This chain joins TRBV15 and TRBJ2-1, with D unclear. CDR1 and CDR2 from the germline V gene are LNHNV and YYDKDF (reference sequence). The CDR3 runs to 15 residues. Trimming took off 3 bases at V and 8 bases at J, with 17 bases between the two ends. CDR3 sequence reads: CATSSAPKRWHEQFF. Written as DNA, the CDR3 is TGTGCCACCAGCAGTGCCCCGAAAAGGTGGCATGAGCAGTTCTTC.

The sample holds many counts of this clonotype. The chain couples TRBV6-6 to TRBJ1-5; 9 nucleotides line up with TRBD1. The CDR3 spans 18 residues. Losses at the gene ends were 6 bases for V and 4 bases for J; bases not matched to a gene: 16. Germline V gene lookup returns CDR1 MNHNY and CDR2 SVGAGI (reference sequence). The CDR3, as DNA: TGTGCCAGCAGACGAGGGACAGGGATAGGGAAGGGGAATCAGCCCCAGCATTTT. Its protein is CASRRGTGIGKGNQPQHF.

This chain connects TRBV24-1 to TRBJ2-1, with D perhaps being TRBD1 or TRBD2 (7 bases each). Germline lookup yields CDR1 KGHDR and CDR2 SFDVKD. With 4 bases removed from V and 8 bases from J, the gap between germline ends came to 23 bases. The CDR3 covers 17 residues. The CDR3 nucleotides read TGTGCCACCAGTGACACCCGTCCTAGCGGAGGGGGCCATGAGCAGTTCTTC. This codes for CATSDTRPSGGGHEQFF.

The chain couples TRBV9 to TRBJ1-2, with D perhaps matching TRBD1 (5 bases). CDR3 length equals 13 residues. V lost 4 bases and J 2 bases, leaving 9 bases between the germline ends. Germline V gene sequence: CDR1 SGDLS, CDR2 YYNGEE. CDR3 coding DNA: TGTGCCAGCAGCATCGGGGGGAACTATGGCTACACCTTC. Its translation: CASSIGGNYGYTF.